This TCR beta chain was recorded in a study of T cells after posttransplantation cyclophosphamide. Cyclophosphamide on days +3 and +4 followed busulfan-fludarabine conditioning and a marrow graft. Findings of the study overall: TRB overlap between skin or GI tissue T cells and blood was limited.

Of note for this clone: Its antigen is still unknown. One end of the junction varies from germline; a read error may be responsible.

The assay was immunoSEQ multiplex PCR, and TCRdb's table has in-frame clones only and misses some. The sample presents thousands of clones, none singletons. The origin of this receptor is a male patient aged 45-60 years who received an allogeneic stem cell transplant from an unrelated donor, was CMV-positive, and had acute GVHD only. Some T cells may be graft donor cells. The sample consisted of PBMCs, taken after allogeneic stem cell transplant with posttransplant cyclophosphamide.

The CDR3 loop reads CASGLESGTGNTEAFF. As DNA, the CDR3 is TGCGCCAGCGGCTTGGAAAGCGGGACAGGGAACACTGAAGCTTTCTTT. The V call is TRBV5-1, the J call TRBJ1-1; 8 bases align to TRBD1. Germline V lookup: CDR1 SGHRS, CDR2 YFSETQ. The CDR3 totals 16 residues.